One sample yielded the 20 T cell receptor beta chains listed below, sequenced in a study of vaccination and CD4 T cells after COVID-19 (dated by TCRdb to between 2020 and 2023). The library relied on PCR. Sequencing used an Illumina iSeq 100. TCRdb ran its own pipeline on the public reads, namely fastp trimming at Q25 and MiXCR clone calling, and kept in-frame beta chains. Rows are combined by CDR3 protein, so each entry shows the most common genes and DNA. The sample profile shows around 37,000 distinct CDR3 sequences; approximately 40% of them were found once. 5.8% of the sample is held by the ten biggest clonotypes. Interpreted using the paper, the time point label stands for: late sampling 161 to 241 days after vaccination in a few convalescent patients. The sequenced sample was CD4+ T cells from blood, obtained about 7 months after SARS-CoV-2 vaccination. The receptors come from a human donor who had recovered from COVID-19.

The J gene is TRBJ2-7, the V gene TRBV7-2, with 10 bases aligning to TRBD2. J was trimmed by 2 bases and V by 3 bases; bases with no gene match: 13. CDR1 and CDR2 (germline): SGHTA, FQGNSA. The CDR3 loop spans 18 amino acids. The CDR3 sequence: CASSLAAGSTSGAYEQYF. CDR3 DNA: TGTGCCAGCAGCTTGGCGGCAGGGTCTACTAGCGGGGCCTACGAGCAGTACTTC.

The chain carries TRBV27 and TRBJ2-3, with D unclear. In germline, CDR1 is MNHEY, CDR2 SMNVEV (reference sequence). V lost 6 bases, J lost 5 bases, and 12 bases lay in between. The CDR3 has 13 amino acids. The CDR3 protein is CASRVIVGDTQYF. The CDR3 DNA reads TGTGCCAGCAGGGTAATAGTTGGAGATACGCAGTATTTT.

The chain joins TRBV19 to TRBJ2-1, with D unclear. The CDR3 loop spans 11 amino acids. Germline V gives CDR1 LNHDA, CDR2 SQIVND (reference sequence). The V end was cut by 3 bases, the J end by 7 bases, with 4 bases between. CDR3 region: CASSIVNEQFF. The CDR3, as DNA: TGTGCCAGTAGTATCGTAAATGAGCAGTTCTTC.

This clonotype was seen only a few times. This chain links TRBV20-1 with TRBJ2-5, with a possible D match to TRBD1 (6 bases). There are 17 residues in the CDR3. Germline CDR1 and CDR2: DFQATT and SNEGSKA (reference sequence). V was shortened by 0 bases and J by 2 bases, with 19 bases between the two germline ends. The CDR3 sequence: CSARDHFSGQLQETQYF. The CDR3 bases are TGCAGTGCTAGAGATCATTTCAGCGGACAGCTACAAGAGACCCAGTACTTC.

This clonotype was detected only a few times. The chain combines TRBV6-4 with TRBJ2-5; 8 bases line up with TRBD1. The CDR3 is 15 amino acids. The V segment lost 7 bases and the J segment 5 bases; nucleotides outside the gene matches: 12. Germline CDR1 MRHNA, CDR2 SNTAGT. The CDR3 loop is CASKDREEVRETQYF. CDR3 DNA sequence: TGTGCCAGCAAGGACAGGGAGGAGGTAAGGGAGACCCAGTACTTC.

This clonotype was observed a handful of times. This chain uses TRBV6-1 with TRBJ2-3, with 13 nucleotides matching TRBD2. CDR3 length: 16 amino acids. Germline V CDR1 and CDR2: MNHNS, SASEGT. The J segment lost 7 bases and the V segment lost 5 bases, leaving 9 bases of the junction unmatched. In DNA, the CDR3 is TGTGCCAGCAGTCCCCCGGGACTAGCGGGAACTAATACGCAGTATTTT. Translation: CASSPPGLAGTNTQYF.

This clonotype was found a few times. The rearrangement links TRBV29-1 to TRBJ2-7, with D possibly being TRBD2 (5 bases). Germline-derived CDR1 and CDR2 are SQVTM and ANQGSEA. CDR3 length: 12 amino acids. V gave up 4 bases and J gave up 1 base, with 8 bases separating them. DNA of the CDR3: TGCAGCGTTGGTCGAGGGTCCTACGAGCAGTACTTC. Amino acids: CSVGRGSYEQYF.

This clonotype has more than one count but fewer than ten. The rearrangement uses TRBV24-1 and TRBJ2-5; D is unclear. Trimming removed 2 bases from V and 0 bases from J, with 18 bases in between. The CDR3 length is 18 residues. Germline CDR1 reads KGHDR; CDR2 reads SFDVKD. This chain's CDR3 is CATSDSTGGVKYQETQYF. The CDR3 DNA reads TGTGCCACCAGTGATTCGACCGGTGGTGTGAAGTACCAAGAGACCCAGTACTTC.

This clonotype has more than one count but fewer than ten. CDR3 sequence: CASSDGTGKPYEQYF. The CDR3 DNA sequence: TGTGCCAGCAGTGATGGGACAGGGAAACCCTACGAGCAGTACTTC. The chain recombines TRBV28 with TRBJ2-7; TRBD1 agrees at 9 bases. Germline V CDR1 and CDR2: MDHEN, SYDVKM. CDR3 length: 15 amino acids. V dropped 5 bases and J dropped 2; count of bases not matched to a gene: 7.

The gene calls are TRBV7-9 and TRBJ2-7; D is tentatively TRBD1 or TRBD2 (5 bases each). Germline CDR1 is SEHNR and CDR2 is FQNEAQ (reference sequence). The CDR3 is 11 amino acids. V lost 5 bases, J lost 6 bases, and 8 bases lay in between. The CDR3 loop reads CASSAGTEQYF. DNA for the CDR3: TGTGCCAGCAGCGCAGGGACCGAGCAGTACTTC.

The rearrangement uses TRBV20-1 and TRBJ1-6, with TRBD1 as a possible D gene (6 bases). V was pared by 4 bases and J by 7 bases, with 20 bases between. This CDR3 is 16 amino acids long. Germline V CDR1 and CDR2: DFQATT, SNEGSKA (reference sequence). The CDR3 spells CSAIVAGAPANSPLHF. As DNA, the CDR3 is TGCAGTGCTATAGTTGCAGGGGCACCGGCGAATTCACCCCTCCACTTT.

This clonotype has more than one count but fewer than ten. The chain couples TRBV6-2 or TRBV6-3 to TRBJ2-5, with D perhaps matching TRBD1 or TRBD2 (6 bases each). CDR3 size: 15 residues. V dropped 5 bases and J dropped 4 bases, with 17 bases sitting between them. Germline CDR1 reads MNHEY; CDR2 reads SVGEGT. CDR3 DNA sequence: TGTGCCAGCAGTCGAGAGGGACGGGGGCCAGAGACCCAGTACTTC. Protein: CASSREGRGPETQYF.

The gene calls are TRBV5-6 and TRBJ1-2; 7 bases are shared with TRBD1. V shed 0 bases and J 7 bases; nucleotides not matched to a gene: 6. Germline V gene lookup returns CDR1 SGHDT and CDR2 YYEEEE. The CDR3 spans 14 residues. The CDR3 nucleotides read TGTGCCAGCAGCTTGGGCCAGGGGGAGATTGGCTACACCTTC. This gives the protein CASSLGQGEIGYTF.

This clonotype was found once. Compared with germline, one end of the junction differs, possibly owing to a read error. The V and J genes are TRBV15 and TRBJ2-2; a weak D match, TRBD2 (5 bases). The germline gives CDR1 LNHNV, CDR2 YYDKDF (reference sequence). The CDR3 spans 16 residues. The CDR3 sequence: CATSSFGRSITGEPFF. The CDR3 DNA follows: TGTGCCACCAGCTCCTTCGGCAGGAGCATCACCGGGGAGCCGTTTTTT. Based on the CDR3 plus reference TRBV15 and TRBJ2-2, the full variable domain is DAMVIQNPRYQVTQFGKPVTLSCSQTLNHNVMYWYQQKSSQAPKLLFHYYDKDFNNEADTPDNFQSRRPNTSFCFLDIRSPGLGDTAMYLCATSSFGRSITGEPFFGEGSRLTVL.

The chain has TRBV7-9 and TRBJ2-1, with D possibly TRBD2 on 6 matching bases. CDR1 and CDR2 (germline): SEHNR, FQNEAQ (reference sequence). V was pared by 3 bases and J by 5 bases, with 14 bases between. The CDR3 has 15 amino acids. The CDR3 nucleotides read TGTGCCAGCAGCTTTGTGAGCGGGTCTAACAATGAGCAGTTCTTC. Translating gives CASSFVSGSNNEQFF.

This clonotype was picked up a small number of times. This chain links TRBV19 with TRBJ2-7, with 8 positions matching TRBD2. This CDR3 is 15 amino acids long. Unmatched junction bases numbered 9, after V lost 4 bases and J lost 4 bases. Germline CDR1 and CDR2: LNHDA and SQIVND (reference sequence). The CDR3 DNA reads as TGTGCCAGTAGTACCAGCAGCGGGGGCTGGTACGAGCAGTACTTC. Amino acids: CASSTSSGGWYEQYF.

The chain combines TRBV11-3 with TRBJ1-1; TRBD1 matches 7 bases. J gave up 5 bases and V 5 bases, and 5 bases lay outside the gene matches. CDR1 is SGHNT, CDR2 YENEEA, per germline. This CDR3 is 13 amino acids long. The CDR3 here is CASSIRQGTEAFF. The DNA of the CDR3 is TGTGCCAGCAGCATTCGACAGGGAACTGAAGCTTTCTTT.

This clonotype was detected a few times. The chain uses TRBV7-2 and TRBJ2-6; D ambiguous. CDR3 length equals 15 residues. The germline gives CDR1 SGHTA, CDR2 FQGNSA. The V end lost 4 bases, the J end lost 0 bases, and 7 bases lay between the germline ends. CDR3 coding DNA: TGTGCCAGCAGCTCTCTGATCTCTGGGGCCAACGTCCTGACTTTC. The encoded protein is CASSSLISGANVLTF.

The rearrangement links TRBV5-6 to TRBJ1-2; unclear D gene. This CDR3 spans 12 amino acids. The germline V gene encodes CDR1 SGHDT and CDR2 YYEEEE. V gave up 2 bases and J gave up 8 bases, with 10 bases separating them. CDR3 sequence reads: CASSFSGHGYTF. CDR3 sequence (DNA): TGTGCCAGCAGCTTCTCGGGTCACGGCTACACCTTC.

This chain joins TRBV4-2 and TRBJ2-2; possibly TRBD2 for D (6 bases). V lost 0 bases, J lost 6 bases, and 14 bases lay in between. This CDR3 is 16 amino acids long. The germline V gene has CDR1 LGHNA and CDR2 YNFKEQ. The CDR3 DNA is TGTGCCAGCAGCCAAGACGGAGGGCGGGGACCCGGGGAGCTGTTTTTT. Translated: CASSQDGGRGPGELFF.